This TCR beta chain was sequenced during a study of spatial heterogeneity in lung cancer. The overall study: Detection of beta-chain sequences consistently exceeded that of alpha-chain sequences. The library had UMIs, and each TCR and UMI pair averaged more than ten raw reads.

TCRdb re-called the 5' RACE reads with MiXCR, one entry per CDR3 protein. This sample has approximately 92,000 distinct CDR3 sequences, with roughly 12% found just once. Study-wide results and caveats: Compared with follow-up, resection was when ubiquitous expanded tumor TCRs appeared in blood more.

There are 14 residues in the CDR3. The V and J ends lost 7 bases and 0 bases respectively, with 10 bases between them. In germline, CDR1 is MNHNY, CDR2 SVGAGI (reference sequence). In this sample, this clonotype turned up a few times. Its cognate antigen is unknown. Documented time point: sample taken at primary tumor resection. Samples were donated by 72 untreated early-stage non-small cell lung cancer patients. Sequencing was performed on PBMCs, taken at surgery. The origin of this receptor is a male donor with early-stage non-small cell lung cancer. The chain uses TRBV6-6 and TRBJ1-3; no clear D gene. The CDR3 loop reads CASTPRVSGNTIYF. The CDR3 nucleotides are TGTGCCAGCACCCCCCGCGTCTCTGGAAACACCATATATTTT.